The 11 T cell receptor beta chains given below trace back to one sample, sequenced in a study of cytomegalovirus exposure and HLA in healthy donors. PCR involved 60 Vbeta and 13 Jbeta primers. The assay was immunoSEQ multiplex PCR, and TCRdb's table has in-frame clones only and misses some. Counted here are approximately 210,000 clones, roughly 73% occurring once; the ten biggest clones make up around 2.2%. Sequenced input: PBMCs. Every receptor here comes from a woman aged 25 to 39 in good health and CMV-seropositive.

This clone has more than one count but fewer than ten. The V and J genes are TRBV18 and TRBJ2-3; 10 bases are shared with TRBD2. The CDR3 extends over 16 amino acids. Germline V gene data show CDR1 as KGHSH and CDR2 as LQKENI. V shed 3 bases, J shed 1 base, and the junction held 4 bases outside the gene matches. The CDR3 region is CASSPSGLAGTDTQYF. The CDR3 DNA is TGTGCCAGCTCACCCTCCGGACTAGCGGGCACAGATACGCAGTATTTT.

This chain joins TRBV6-4 and TRBJ2-1; TRBD2 agrees at 14 bases. Trimming took 2 bases from V and 7 from J; bases not matched to a gene: 4. There are 16 residues in the CDR3. Germline lookup yields CDR1 MRHNA and CDR2 SNTAGT. This CDR3 is CASSDATSGGANEQFF. CDR3 coding DNA: TGTGCCAGCAGTGACGCGACTAGCGGGGGGGCGAATGAGCAGTTCTTC.

The chain carries TRBV9 and TRBJ2-2; 8 bases map to TRBD2. This CDR3 contains 14 residues. Germline trimming cut 7 bases from V and 0 bases from J; bases unmatched to any gene: 2. The germline V gene has CDR1 SGDLS and CDR2 YYNGEE. CDR3 amino acids: CASRGGANTGELFF. The CDR3 DNA sequence: TGTGCCAGCCGGGGGGGCGCGAACACCGGGGAGCTGTTTTTT.

To note about this clone: Other DNA sequences in this sample translate to the same CDR3. The J gene is TRBJ2-3, the V gene TRBV30; tentative D call: TRBD1 (5 bases). The CDR3 has 12 residues. Germline-derived CDR1 and CDR2 are GTSNPN and SVGIG (reference sequence). The germline V and J ends were trimmed by 0 bases and 5 bases, with 6 bases remaining between them. In nucleotides, the CDR3 is TGTGCCTGGAGTGTAAGGGGAGATACGCAGTATTTT. The encoded protein is CAWSVRGDTQYF.

This rearrangement joins TRBV21-1 to TRBJ1-1; no DNA check was done on the table's D call, TRBD1. TRBV21-1 is described as a pseudogene. This CDR3 contains 11 residues. The CDR3 loop reads CASRGQPEAFF. CDR3 nucleotides: TGTGCCAGCCGAGGACAGCCTGAAGCTTTCTTT.

V is TRBV19 and J is TRBJ2-7; 10 positions agree with TRBD2. The V segment lost 5 bases and the J segment 0 bases; nucleotides outside the gene matches: 7. Germline V lookup: CDR1 LNHDA, CDR2 SQIVND (reference sequence). The CDR3 has 16 residues. For the CDR3, the DNA is TGTGCCAGTAGTTCCCCTAGCGGGAGTCTCTCCTACGAGCAGTACTTC. Protein product: CASSSPSGSLSYEQYF.

The V gene is TRBV7-9, the J gene TRBJ1-6; D gene ambiguous. Trimming took 5 bases from V and 2 from J, leaving 10 bases between them. The CDR3 is made up of 15 amino acids. The germline V gene encodes CDR1 SEHNR and CDR2 FQNEAQ (reference sequence). CDR3 sequence (DNA): TGTGCCAGCAGCCCGAGGGTAACCTATAATTCACCCCTCCACTTT. The encoded protein is CASSPRVTYNSPLHF.

This chain links TRBV28 with TRBJ1-4, with unresolved D. The germline V gene has CDR1 MDHEN and CDR2 SYDVKM. Trimming removed 5 bases from V and 8 bases from J, with 12 bases in between. The CDR3 contains 13 residues. CDR3 bases: TGTGCCAGCAGTCTCCTGGCCGGGGAAAAACTGTTTTTT. Residues: CASSLLAGEKLFF.

A few counts support this clone. This sequence joins TRBV4-3 and TRBJ1-1; TRBD1 agrees at 8 bases. This CDR3 spans 16 amino acids. The V segment lost 1 base and the J segment 5 bases; nucleotides outside the gene matches: 9. Germline V gene sequence: CDR1 LGHNA, CDR2 YSLEER. DNA for the CDR3: TGCGCCAGCAGCCAAGCTGCCAGGGGGCGAGGGACTGAAGCTTTCTTT. Its protein is CASSQAARGRGTEAFF.

Comments on this clone: One end of the junction is discordant with germline, which a read error may explain. V usage is TRBV11-2 and J usage is TRBJ2-7, with 12 nucleotides matching TRBD2. The CDR3 has 15 amino acids. Germline CDR1 SGHAT, CDR2 FQNNGV. The DNA of the CDR3 is TGTGCCAGCAGCCTAGCGGGGGGGCCCTCCCACGAGCAGTACTTC. Translated: CASSLAGGPSHEQYF.

The rearrangement links TRBV28 to TRBJ2-1; D remains ambiguous. Germline lookup yields CDR1 MDHEN and CDR2 SYDVKM. CDR3 length equals 12 residues. Deletions cut 5 bases from V and 12 bases from J, with 14 bases between. The CDR3 DNA reads TGTGCCAGCAGTGATACGGTTGAGAGGCAGTTCTTC. Its translation: CASSDTVERQFF. Full variable domain (missing parts from reference TRBV28 and TRBJ2-1): DVKVTQSSRYLVKRTGEKVFLECVQDMDHENMFWYRQDPGLGLRLIYFSYDVKMKEKGDIPEGYSVSREKKERFSLILESASTNQTSMYLCASSDTVERQFFGPGTRLTVL.